This record looks at one T cell receptor (beta chain) sequence and its context. V was shortened by 5 bases and J by 5 bases, with 15 bases between the two germline ends. The CDR3 totals 14 residues. Germline-derived CDR1 and CDR2 are SGHTA and FQGNSA. Version v3.0 of the immunoSEQ assay ran at survey level. Produced via immunoSEQ multiplex PCR; TCRdb's table is partial and in-frame only. The sample lists 30,000 to 40,000 clones; around nine tenths were seen once. The data are from a study of long-term antiretroviral therapy in people with HIV. The rearrangement uses TRBV7-2 and TRBJ1-1; D call uncertain. The TCR comes from a man aged 18 to 29 with HIV. The specimen comprised unsorted PBMCs, sampled 1.1 years after starting antiretroviral therapy. CDR3 in amino acids: CASSPGGHRTEAFF. The CDR3 DNA is TGTGCCAGCAGCCCGGGCGGGCATCGGACTGAAGCTTTCTTT.